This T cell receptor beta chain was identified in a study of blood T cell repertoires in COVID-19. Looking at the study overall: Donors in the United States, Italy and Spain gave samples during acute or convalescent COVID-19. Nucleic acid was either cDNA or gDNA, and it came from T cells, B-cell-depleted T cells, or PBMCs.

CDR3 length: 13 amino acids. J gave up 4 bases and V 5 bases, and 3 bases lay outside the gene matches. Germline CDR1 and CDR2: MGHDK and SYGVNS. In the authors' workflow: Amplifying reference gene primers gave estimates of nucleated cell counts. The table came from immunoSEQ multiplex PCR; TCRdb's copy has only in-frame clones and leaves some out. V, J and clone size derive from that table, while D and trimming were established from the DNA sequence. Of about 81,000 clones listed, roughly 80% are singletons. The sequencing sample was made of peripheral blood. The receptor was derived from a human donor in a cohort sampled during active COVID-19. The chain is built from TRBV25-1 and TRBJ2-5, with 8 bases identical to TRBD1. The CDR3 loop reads CASSYRGRETQYF. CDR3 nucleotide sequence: TGTGCCAGCAGTTACAGGGGGAGAGAGACCCAGTACTTC. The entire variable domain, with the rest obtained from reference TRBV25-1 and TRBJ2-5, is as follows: EADIYQTPRYLVIGTGKKITLECSQTMGHDKMYWYQQDPGMELHLIHYSYGVNSTEKGDLSSESTVSRIRTEHFPLTLESARPSHTSQYLCASSYRGRETQYFGPGTRLLVL.